This passage covers 14 T cell receptor beta chains from one sample sequenced in a study of T cell repertoires in cytomegalovirus infection. TCRdb fed the reads into MiXCR, producing one record per CDR3 protein. The table shows about 450,000 distinct CDR3 sequences, with 25% to 40% occurring only once. The material sequenced was PBMCs. The receptors originated from a human donor in good health (CMV status not recorded). Some clones in this sample may be carry-over from other donors' samples.

This sequence joins TRBV28 and TRBJ1-5; D uncertain. The length of the CDR3 is 15 residues. Germline V CDR1 and CDR2: MDHEN, SYDVKM. Deletions cut 5 bases from V and 6 bases from J, with 17 bases between. CDR3 sequence: CASSAQVVVSQPQHF. Written as DNA, the CDR3 is TGTGCCAGCAGTGCCCAGGTGGTTGTTAGTCAGCCCCAGCATTTT.

The sample holds a few counts of this clonotype. CDR3 amino acids: CASSWESNNEQFF. CDR3 in DNA: TGTGCCAGCAGCTGGGAAAGCAACAATGAGCAGTTCTTC. V gene TRBV11-2 combines with J gene TRBJ2-1, with D unresolved. Trimming removed 4 bases from V and 5 bases from J, with 9 bases in between. The CDR3 totals 13 residues. CDR1 is SGHAT and CDR2 is FQNNGV in the germline V gene. Full variable domain (remainder filled in from reference TRBV11-2 and TRBJ2-1): EAGVAQSPRYKIIEKRQSVAFWCNPISGHATLYWYQQILGQGPKLLIQFQNNGVVDDSQLPKDRFSAERLKGVDSTLKIQPAKLEDSAVYLCASSWESNNEQFFGPGTRLTVL.

This clonotype was seen a few times. This chain uses TRBV28 with TRBJ1-5; 8 bases are shared with TRBD1. Germline lookup yields CDR1 MDHEN and CDR2 SYDVKM. With 4 bases clipped from V and 3 bases from J, the junction kept 11 bases outside the gene matches. The CDR3 sequence is 17 residues long. The CDR3 coding sequence is TGTGCCAGCAGTTATTGGAGCGGACAGGGAAACAATCAGCCCCAGCATTTT. It translates to CASSYWSGQGNNQPQHF. Based on the CDR3 plus reference TRBV28 and TRBJ1-5, the full variable domain is DVKVTQSSRYLVKRTGEKVFLECVQDMDHENMFWYRQDPGLGLRLIYFSYDVKMKEKGDIPEGYSVSREKKERFSLILESASTNQTSMYLCASSYWSGQGNNQPQHFGDGTRLSIL.

The CDR3 coding sequence is TGTGCCAGCAAACGACTAGGAAGCACAGATACGCAGTATTTT. Its protein is CASKRLGSTDTQYF. The chain recombines TRBV28 with TRBJ2-3; D may be TRBD2 (6 bases). The CDR3 has 14 residues. CDR1 MDHEN and CDR2 SYDVKM come from the germline V gene. Trimming left V 7 bases short and J 0 bases short, with 11 bases between.

This clonotype was found a few times. The CDR3 sequence: CASSVYRDGSNQPQHF. CDR3 nucleotides: TGCGCCAGCAGTGTATACAGGGACGGGAGTAATCAGCCCCAGCATTTT. This chain links TRBV10-2 with TRBJ1-5, with TRBD1 as a possible D gene (6 bases). V shed 4 bases and J shed 4 bases, with 17 bases lying between them. CDR1 WSHSY and CDR2 SAAADI come from the germline V gene. This CDR3 is built from 16 residues.

This clonotype was picked up one time. The junction and the germline gene differ at one end; a read error may be behind it. This chain links TRBV7-2 with TRBJ2-4, with D perhaps TRBD2 (6 bases). The length of the CDR3 is 16 residues. The germline V gene encodes CDR1 SGHTA and CDR2 FQGNSA. Written as DNA, the CDR3 is TGTGCCAGCAGCTTACCGGGGGTACAGGCCAAAAACTTTCAGTACTTC. The encoded protein is CASSLPGVQAKNFQYF. Together with reference TRBV7-2 and TRBJ2-4, the CDR3 gives the full variable domain: GAGVSQSPSNKVTEKGKDVELRCDPISGHTALYWYRQSLGQGLEFLIYFQGNSAPDKSGLPSDRFSAERTGGSVSTLTIQRTQQEDSAVYLCASSLPGVQAKNFQYFGAGTRLSVL.

The rearrangement joins TRBV20-1 to TRBJ1-5, with a weak D call TRBD1 (6 bases). Trimming stripped 1 base from V and 4 bases from J, with 17 bases between. Germline V lookup: CDR1 DFQATT, CDR2 SNEGSKA (reference sequence). The CDR3 runs to 16 residues. The CDR3 is CSARVSPGTLNQPQHF. CDR3 bases: TGCAGTGCTAGAGTCTCCCCCGGGACATTAAATCAGCCCCAGCATTTT.

V and J are TRBV15 and TRBJ1-1, with D possibly matching TRBD1 (6 bases). The V end was cut by 3 bases, the J end by 2 bases, with 13 bases between. The CDR3 is made up of 15 amino acids. From germline, CDR1 is LNHNV and CDR2 YYDKDF (reference sequence). CDR3 nucleotides: TGTGCCACCAGCAGGACGAGGGGGGGAAACACTGAAGCTTTCTTT. This encodes CATSRTRGGNTEAFF.

The rearrangement joins TRBV5-1 to TRBJ2-5, with D possibly TRBD1 on 6 matching bases. The germline V gene encodes CDR1 SGHRS and CDR2 YFSETQ. The CDR3 runs to 14 residues. The V end was cut by 6 bases, the J end by 0 bases, with 12 bases between. CDR3 bases: TGCGCCAGCAAAGAGGGACACCACCAAGAGACCCAGTACTTC. It is translated as CASKEGHHQETQYF.

The chain combines TRBV4-1 with TRBJ1-2, with 10 nucleotides matching TRBD1. Germline V gives CDR1 MGHRA, CDR2 YSYEKL. J lost 1 base, V lost 3 bases, and 5 bases had no gene match. The CDR3 runs to 16 residues. DNA of the CDR3: TGCGCCAGCAGCCAGGCAGACAGGGGGCTTAACTATGGCTACACCTTC. Its translation: CASSQADRGLNYGYTF.

The chain combines TRBV6-1 with TRBJ1-2; 9 nucleotides line up with TRBD1. After removal of 6 bases from V and 7 bases from J, the junction contained 15 bases not matched to a gene. CDR3 length: 16 residues. The germline V gene has CDR1 MNHNS and CDR2 SASEGT. The CDR3 DNA is TGTGCCAGCAGAGCTACACAGGGGGCGAACTACCGTGGCTACACCTTC. Protein sequence: CASRATQGANYRGYTF.

Ten or more counts support this clonotype. The chain uses TRBV7-2 and TRBJ1-6; 9 nucleotides match TRBD1. V was pared by 5 bases and J by 7 bases, with 3 bases of the junction left unmatched. There are 14 residues in the CDR3. Germline V CDR1 and CDR2: SGHTA, FQGNSA. The DNA of the CDR3 is TGTGCCAGCAGCCGGGGACAGGGAAATTCACCCCTCCACTTT. It codes for CASSRGQGNSPLHF.

Here the CDR3 reads CASSIAPHFFSEAFF. The CDR3 DNA sequence: TGTGCCAGTAGTATAGCCCCCCACTTTTTTTCTGAAGCTTTCTTT. This rearrangement joins TRBV19 to TRBJ1-1; D is unresolved. V was clipped by 1 base and J by 6 bases, with 15 bases between them. Germline CDR1 LNHDA, CDR2 SQIVND (reference sequence). The CDR3 loop spans 15 amino acids.

This chain uses TRBV4-1 with TRBJ1-1; tentatively, D is TRBD1 (6 bases). The V end was cut by 0 bases, the J end by 8 bases, with 16 bases between. The CDR3 runs to 15 residues. Germline CDR1 is MGHRA and CDR2 is YSYEKL. The CDR3: CASSQEGRRGVEAFF. The CDR3 bases are TGCGCCAGCAGCCAAGAGGGGCGCAGGGGTGTGGAAGCTTTCTTT.